This is a list of T cell receptor beta chains from one sample in a study of graft-versus-host responses after intestinal transplantation. Libraries were prepared by immunoSEQ multiplex PCR; TCRdb keeps only in-frame clonotypes and omits some of them. Altogether over 100,000 clones are present, over 85% being singletons, with the ten largest covering roughly 0.24%. Antigens of these TCRs are unknown. The sequencing used unstimulated CD4+ T cells sorted from spleen or lymph node cells, collected before transplant. The receptors were sampled from a human donor who was the organ donor for an intestinal transplant. CDR3s include the opening cysteine and the closing phenylalanine or tryptophan. D genes are given only for firm matches. Clone size, where shown, is once, few, many, or a class for clones that have expanded.

TRBV18	.	.	TRBJ2-5	CASSPNGQYQETQYF	TGTGCCAGCTCACCAAATGGGCAGTACCAAGAGACCCAGTACTTC
TRBV28	.	TRBD1	TRBJ2-1	CATHLQGANFYNEQFF	TGTGCCACTCACCTACAGGGGGCGAACTTCTACAATGAGCAGTTCTTC
TRBV27	.	TRBD1	TRBJ1-3	CASSSIGQGVNTIYF	TGTGCCAGCAGTTCCATTGGACAGGGGGTAAACACCATATATTTT
TRBV28	.	TRBD2	TRBJ2-3	CASSHSGTSTDTQYF	TGTGCCAGCAGCCATAGCGGGACAAGCACAGATACGCAGTATTTT
TRBV6-5	.	TRBD1	TRBJ2-1	CASSFKGAHEQFF	TGTGCCAGCAGTTTCAAGGGGGCCCATGAGCAGTTCTTC
TRBV28	.	.	TRBJ2-7	CASTPSWGAMGFREQYF	TGTGCCAGCACCCCAAGCTGGGGAGCGATGGGTTTCCGGGAGCAGTACTTC
TRBV18	.	.	TRBJ2-5	CASSPRPGVGETQYF	TGTGCCAGCTCACCCCGCCCGGGGGTGGGCGAGACCCAGTACTTC
TRBV11-2	.	.	TRBJ2-1	CASSSTSGQGAQFF	TGTGCCAGCAGCTCGACTAGCGGCCAGGGGGCGCAGTTCTTC
TRBV7-2	.	.	TRBJ2-5	CASSLAAGQETQYF	TGTGCCAGCAGCTTAGCGGCCGGACAAGAGACCCAGTACTTC
TRBV28	.	.	TRBJ1-1	CASSLMGAMNTEAFF	TGTGCCAGCAGTTTAATGGGGGCCATGAACACTGAAGCTTTCTTT
TRBV7-2	.	TRBD1	TRBJ2-1	CASRTDRGSYNEQFF	TGTGCCAGCAGGACCGACAGGGGCTCCTACAATGAGCAGTTCTTC
TRBV5-1	.	.	TRBJ2-7	CASSLEVQGQQYF	TGCGCCAGCAGCTTGGAAGTGCAGGGACAGCAGTACTTC
TRBV7-2	.	.	TRBJ1-3	CASSFTGGNTIYF	TGTGCCAGCAGCTTTACTGGTGGAAACACCATATATTTT
TRBV7-2	.	.	TRBJ2-5	CASSSGGNQETQYF	TGTGCCAGCAGCTCAGGGGGGAACCAAGAGACCCAGTACTTC
TRBV4-3	.	TRBD1	TRBJ2-6	CASSQGYRGSSGANVLTF	TGCGCCAGCAGCCAAGGGTACAGGGGGTCCTCTGGGGCCAACGTCCTGACTTTC
TRBV10-3	.	.	TRBJ1-5	CAISGDSYQPQHF	TGTGCCATCAGTGGCGACAGCTATCAGCCCCAGCATTTT
TRBV7-2	.	TRBD2	TRBJ2-1	CARRLAGHNEQFF	TGTGCCAGAAGACTAGCGGGCCACAATGAGCAGTTCTTC
TRBV28	.	TRBD1	TRBJ2-7	CASTRTGNSYEQYF	TGTGCCAGCACTCGGACAGGCAATTCCTACGAGCAGTACTTC
TRBV4-1	few	.	TRBJ2-1	CASSRTYNEQFF	TGCGCCAGCAGCCGGACTTACAATGAGCAGTTCTTC
TRBV5-3	.	TRBD1	TRBJ2-7	CARSTGTGFYEQYF	TGTGCCAGAAGCACCGGGACAGGGTTCTACGAGCAGTACTTC
TRBV7-9	.	.	TRBJ2-7	CASSLGTLSYEQYF	TGTGCCAGCAGCTTGGGGACATTGTCCTACGAGCAGTACTTC
TRBV6-1	once	.	TRBJ1-1	CASSEEEAGNTEAFF	TGTGCCAGCAGTGAAGAGGAAGCAGGGAACACTGAAGCTTTCTTT
TRBV6-5	.	TRBD2	TRBJ2-1	CATRLAGPNEQFF	TGTGCCACACGACTAGCGGGCCCCAATGAGCAGTTCTTC
TRBV18	.	.	TRBJ1-2	CASSPSGGYGYTF	TGTGCCAGCTCACCATCCGGGGGCTATGGCTACACCTTC
TRBV9	.	.	TRBJ2-5	CASSVDPTQETQYF	TGTGCCAGCAGCGTCGACCCCACGCAAGAGACCCAGTACTTC
TRBV30	.	.	TRBJ1-5	CAWSVHGYQPQHF	TGTGCCTGGAGTGTACATGGGTATCAGCCCCAGCATTTT
TRBV11-1	once	TRBD2	TRBJ2-7	CASSPRWAGGEQYF	TGTGCCAGCAGCCCTAGATGGGCGGGAGGCGAGCAGTACTTC
TRBV18	.	TRBD1	TRBJ1-3	CASSHGQEGSGNTIYF	TGTGCCAGCTCACATGGACAGGAAGGCTCTGGAAACACCATATATTTT
TRBV29-1	.	.	TRBJ1-2	CSVEDGGSYGYTF	TGCAGCGTTGAAGATGGGGGTAGCTATGGCTACACCTTC
TRBV6-6	.	TRBD2	TRBJ2-2	CASSYASGNTGELFF	TGTGCCAGCAGTTACGCTAGCGGGAACACCGGGGAGCTGTTTTTT
TRBV6-1	.	.	TRBJ1-2	CASRVDSEGVYGYTF	TGTGCCAGCAGGGTAGACAGTGAGGGGGTTTATGGCTACACCTTC
TRBV11-2	once	.	TRBJ2-5	CASSLGRAQETQYF	TGTGCCAGCAGCTTAGGTAGGGCACAAGAGACCCAGTACTTC
TRBV7-2	.	TRBD2	TRBJ2-2	CASSSAGLAGTGELFF	TGTGCCAGCAGCAGCGCGGGACTAGCGGGCACCGGGGAGCTGTTTTTT
TRBV28	.	TRBD2	TRBJ2-5	CSSGGRSLQETQYF	TGTAGCTCGGGGGGGAGGTCACTTCAAGAGACCCAGTACTTC
TRBV7-9	.	.	TRBJ2-5	CASSLAGWETQYF	TGTGCCAGCAGCTTAGCGGGGTGGGAGACCCAGTACTTC
TRBV7-3	once	.	TRBJ1-2	CASSLGPQAGGYTF	TGTGCCAGCAGCCTTGGTCCGCAGGCAGGAGGCTACACCTTC
TRBV4-2	.	TRBD2	TRBJ2-3	CASSHNPGTSGSLGNTQYF	TGTGCCAGCAGCCACAACCCCGGGACTAGCGGGTCCCTAGGGAATACGCAGTATTTT
TRBV2	.	.	TRBJ2-7	CASTLAYEQYF	TGTGCCAGCACTCTCGCCTACGAGCAGTACTTC
TRBV7-2	.	.	TRBJ2-5	CASSLGPVETQYF	TGTGCCAGCAGCTTAGGTCCTGTAGAGACCCAGTACTTC
TRBV18	.	.	TRBJ2-3	CASSPNWGTDTQYF	TGTGCCAGCTCACCCAACTGGGGCACAGATACGCAGTATTTT
TRBV6-1	once	.	TRBJ2-2	CASSATRAGELFF	TGTGCCAGCAGTGCGACTAGGGCCGGGGAGCTGTTTTTT
TRBV5-5	.	TRBD1	TRBJ2-5	CASSLQGAETQYF	TGTGCCAGCAGCTTGCAGGGGGCAGAGACCCAGTACTTC
TRBV6-5	.	.	TRBJ2-7	CASSWGYYSYEQYF	TGTGCCAGCAGTTGGGGATATTATTCCTACGAGCAGTACTTC
TRBV6-1	.	.	TRBJ1-1	CASSEAAQGSGYKAFF	TGTGCCAGCAGTGAAGCGGCCCAGGGATCGGGTTATAAAGCTTTCTTT
TRBV7-3	.	.	TRBJ2-1	CASSLKGGSSYNEQFF	TGTGCCAGCAGCTTAAAGGGCGGGTCATCCTACAATGAGCAGTTCTTC
TRBV7-2	.	.	TRBJ2-6	CASSLLVSPGANVLTF	TGTGCCAGCAGCTTACTGGTTAGTCCTGGGGCCAACGTCCTGACTTTC
TRBV5-1	.	.	TRBJ1-2	CASSLADYGYTF	TGCGCCAGCAGCCTCGCGGACTATGGCTACACCTTC
TRBV7-2	.	TRBD1	TRBJ1-2	CASSTGGYGYTF	TGTGCCAGCAGCACAGGGGGCTATGGCTACACCTTC